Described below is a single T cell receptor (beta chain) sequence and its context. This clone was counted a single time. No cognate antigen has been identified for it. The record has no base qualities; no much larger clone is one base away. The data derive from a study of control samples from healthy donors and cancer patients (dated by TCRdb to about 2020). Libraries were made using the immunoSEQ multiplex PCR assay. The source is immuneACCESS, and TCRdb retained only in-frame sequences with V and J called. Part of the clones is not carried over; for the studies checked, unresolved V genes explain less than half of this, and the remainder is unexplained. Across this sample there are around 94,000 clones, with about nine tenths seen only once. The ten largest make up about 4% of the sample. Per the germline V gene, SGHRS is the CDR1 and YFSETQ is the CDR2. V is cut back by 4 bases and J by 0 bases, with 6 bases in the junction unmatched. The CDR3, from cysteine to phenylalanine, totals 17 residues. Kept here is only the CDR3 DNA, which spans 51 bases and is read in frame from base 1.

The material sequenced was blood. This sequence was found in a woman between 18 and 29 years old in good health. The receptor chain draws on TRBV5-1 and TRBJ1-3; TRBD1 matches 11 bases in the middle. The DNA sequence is TGCGCCAGCAGCCACGGACAGGGGGCCACCTCTGGAAACACCATATATTTT. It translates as CASSHGQGATSGNTIYF.